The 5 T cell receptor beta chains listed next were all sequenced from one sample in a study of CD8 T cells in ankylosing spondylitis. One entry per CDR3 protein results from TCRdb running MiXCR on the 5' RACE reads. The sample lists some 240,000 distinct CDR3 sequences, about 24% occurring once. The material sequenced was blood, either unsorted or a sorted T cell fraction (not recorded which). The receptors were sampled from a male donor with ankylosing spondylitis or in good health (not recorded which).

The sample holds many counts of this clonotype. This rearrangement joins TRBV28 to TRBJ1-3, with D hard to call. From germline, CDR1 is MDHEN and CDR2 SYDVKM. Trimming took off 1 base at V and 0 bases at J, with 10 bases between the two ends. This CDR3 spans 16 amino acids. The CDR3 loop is CASSLLQKSSGNTIYF. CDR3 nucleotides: TGTGCCAGCAGTTTATTACAGAAGAGCTCTGGAAACACCATATATTTT.

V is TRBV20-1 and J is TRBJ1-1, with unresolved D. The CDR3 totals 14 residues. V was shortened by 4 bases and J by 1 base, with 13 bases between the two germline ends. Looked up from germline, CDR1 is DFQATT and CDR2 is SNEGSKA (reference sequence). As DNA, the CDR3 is TGCAGTGCTAACTTACAAGGCCCGAACACTGAAGCTTTCTTT. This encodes CSANLQGPNTEAFF.

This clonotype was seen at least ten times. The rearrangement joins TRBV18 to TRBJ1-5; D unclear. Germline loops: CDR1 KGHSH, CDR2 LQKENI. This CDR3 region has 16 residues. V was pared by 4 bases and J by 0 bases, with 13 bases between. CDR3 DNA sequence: TGTGCCAGCTCACGGGCGCCGGTGAATAGCAATCAGCCCCAGCATTTT. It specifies CASSRAPVNSNQPQHF.

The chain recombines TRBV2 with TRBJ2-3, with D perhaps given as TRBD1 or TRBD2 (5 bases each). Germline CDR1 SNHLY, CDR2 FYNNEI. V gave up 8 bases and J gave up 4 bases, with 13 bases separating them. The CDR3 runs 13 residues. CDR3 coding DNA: TGTGCCAGCGGGGAGACAGAGCCAGATACGCAGTATTTT. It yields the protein CASGETEPDTQYF. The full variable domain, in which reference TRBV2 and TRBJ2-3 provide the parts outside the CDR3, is EPEVTQTPSHQVTQMGQEVILRCVPISNHLYFYWYRQILGQKVEFLVSFYNNEISEKSEIFDDQFSVERPDGSNFTLKIRSTKLEDSAMYFCASGETEPDTQYFGPGTRLTVL.

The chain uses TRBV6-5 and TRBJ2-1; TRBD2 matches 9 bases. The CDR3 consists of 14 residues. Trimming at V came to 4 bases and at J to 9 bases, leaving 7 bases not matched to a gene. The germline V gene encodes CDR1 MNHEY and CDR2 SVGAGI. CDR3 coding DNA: TGTGCCAGCAGTTGGGCGGGGGGGCTGGTTGAGCAGTTCTTC. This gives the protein CASSWAGGLVEQFF.